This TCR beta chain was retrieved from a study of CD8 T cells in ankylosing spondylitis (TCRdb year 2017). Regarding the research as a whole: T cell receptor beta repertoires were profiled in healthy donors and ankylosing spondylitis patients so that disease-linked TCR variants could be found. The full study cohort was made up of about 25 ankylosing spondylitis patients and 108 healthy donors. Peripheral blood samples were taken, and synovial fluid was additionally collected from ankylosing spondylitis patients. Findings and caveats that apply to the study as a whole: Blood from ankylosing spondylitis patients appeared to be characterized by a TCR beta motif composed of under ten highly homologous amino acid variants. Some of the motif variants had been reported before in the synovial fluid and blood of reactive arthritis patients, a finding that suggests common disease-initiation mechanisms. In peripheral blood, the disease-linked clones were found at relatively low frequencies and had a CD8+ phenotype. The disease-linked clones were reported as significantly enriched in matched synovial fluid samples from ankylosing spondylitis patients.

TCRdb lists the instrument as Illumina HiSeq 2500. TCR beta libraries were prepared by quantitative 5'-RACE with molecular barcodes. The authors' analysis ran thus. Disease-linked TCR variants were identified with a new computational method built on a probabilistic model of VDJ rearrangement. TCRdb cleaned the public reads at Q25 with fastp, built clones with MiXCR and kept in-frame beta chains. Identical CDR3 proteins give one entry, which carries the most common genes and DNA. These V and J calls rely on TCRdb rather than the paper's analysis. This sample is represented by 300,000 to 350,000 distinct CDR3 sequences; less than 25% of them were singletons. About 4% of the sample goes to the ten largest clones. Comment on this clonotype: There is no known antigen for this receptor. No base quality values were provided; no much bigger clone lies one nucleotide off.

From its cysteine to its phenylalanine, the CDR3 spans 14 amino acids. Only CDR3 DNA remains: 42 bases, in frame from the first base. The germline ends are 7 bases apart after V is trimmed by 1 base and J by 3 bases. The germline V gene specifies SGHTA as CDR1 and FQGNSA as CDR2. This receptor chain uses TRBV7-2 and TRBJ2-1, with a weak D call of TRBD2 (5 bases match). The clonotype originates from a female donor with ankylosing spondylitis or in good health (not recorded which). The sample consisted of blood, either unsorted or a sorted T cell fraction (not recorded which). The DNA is TGTGCCAGCAGCTTAGTGGAGGTCTACAATGAGCAGTTCTTC. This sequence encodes CASSLVEVYNEQFF.